This T cell receptor beta chain was sequenced in a study of T cells in tumors after PD-1 blockade. The CDR3 extends over 15 amino acids. Between the trimmed V and J ends, which lost 4 bases and 2 bases, there was a span of 15 bases. Germline V gene data show CDR1 as SGHRS and CDR2 as YFSETQ. Clones were sequenced by immunoSEQ multiplex PCR, and TCRdb holds only the in-frame ones, with some missing. The sample contains around 60,000 clones, 80% of which appear only once. The receptor's source is a human donor with basal cell carcinoma. Sample: PBMCs, taken before anti-PD-1 treatment. The chain uses TRBV5-1 and TRBJ2-5; D tentatively reads TRBD1 or TRBD2 (5 bases each). The CDR3 region has the DNA TGCGCCAGCAGCGGGACGCACAACTGGCAAGAGACCCAGTACTTC. This gives the protein CASSGTHNWQETQYF.